This passage covers 19 T cell receptor beta chains from one sample sequenced in a study of T cells in Graves' hyperthyroidism and ophthalmopathy. Researchers took RNA transcripts and amplified the TCR beta CDR3 regions from them. HTBI primers were used for first-round RT-PCR of the TCR CDR3. TCRdb used MiXCR to reprocess the multiplex PCR reads, holding one entry per CDR3 protein. The sample consists of a few hundred thousand distinct CDR3 sequences, approximately 14% of them appearing once. The sample comprised blood. The receptor source for this set is a woman between 40 and 50 years old with Graves' hyperthyroidism that later progressed to Graves' ophthalmopathy.

This clonotype was detected ten times or more. The chain carries TRBV2 and TRBJ2-3; D is undetermined. The CDR3 totals 14 residues. V gave up 6 bases and J gave up 4 bases, with 14 bases separating them. Germline V gene data show CDR1 as SNHLY and CDR2 as FYNNEI. The CDR3 DNA is TGTGCCAGCAGGGTAACCTATCTGGCAGATACGCAGTATTTT. This encodes CASRVTYLADTQYF.

The sample holds many counts of this clonotype. The chain has TRBV12-3 or TRBV12-4 and TRBJ2-5; 7 bases are a match to TRBD2. This CDR3 spans 16 amino acids. V was pared by 5 bases and J by 1 base, with 10 bases of the junction left unmatched. CDR3 bases: TGTGCCAGCAGTCCTGGGGCTAGCGGCCTCCAAGAGACCCAGTACTTC. Amino acid sequence: CASSPGASGLQETQYF.

In this sample, this clonotype turned up a few times. This sequence joins TRBV7-9 and TRBJ2-2; 11 bases align to TRBD2. This CDR3 has 15 amino acids. CDR1 is SEHNR and CDR2 is FQNEAQ in the germline V gene (reference sequence). J gave up 5 bases and V 5 bases, and 4 bases lay outside the gene matches. In nucleotides, the CDR3 is TGTGCCAGCAGCCCCAGGACTAGCGGGACCGGGGAGCTGTTTTTT. This sequence encodes CASSPRTSGTGELFF.

This chain links TRBV28 with TRBJ2-5; 11 bases fit TRBD2. V was pared by 6 bases and J by 12 bases, with 9 bases of the junction left unmatched. Germline V lookup: CDR1 MDHEN, CDR2 SYDVKM. The CDR3 runs 13 residues. In DNA form, the CDR3 reads TGTGCCAGCAGCCGAAAACTAGCGGGAGCTGAGTACTTC. Translating it yields CASSRKLAGAEYF. Based on the CDR3 plus reference TRBV28 and TRBJ2-5, the full variable domain is DVKVTQSSRYLVKRTGEKVFLECVQDMDHENMFWYRQDPGLGLRLIYFSYDVKMKEKGDIPEGYSVSREKKERFSLILESASTNQTSMYLCASSRKLAGAEYFGPGTRLLVL.

This clonotype was seen repeatedly, ten times or more. The chain carries TRBV18 and TRBJ2-7, with D possibly matching TRBD1 (6 bases). Between the trimmed V and J ends, which lost 3 bases and 2 bases, there was a span of 11 bases. Looked up from germline, CDR1 is KGHSH and CDR2 is LQKENI. The CDR3 is 14 residues long. The CDR3 DNA sequence: TGTGCCAGCTCACCTCCGGGACATCCCTACGAGCAGTACTTC. It specifies CASSPPGHPYEQYF.

This chain uses TRBV5-5 with TRBJ1-2; TRBD1 aligns across 9 bases. V trimming: 4 bases; J trimming: 4 bases; junction bases outside the gene matches: 11. The CDR3 totals 16 residues. CDR1 SGHKS and CDR2 YYEKEE come from the germline V gene (reference sequence). The CDR3 DNA sequence: TGTGCCAGCAGCAAAGGCTCGGGACAGGGTACCTATGGCTACACCTTC. Amino acids: CASSKGSGQGTYGYTF.

The table lists this clonotype with a few counts. V usage is TRBV6-1 and J usage is TRBJ1-4, with D possibly matching TRBD1 (5 bases). The CDR3 totals 14 residues. Germline V gene data show CDR1 as MNHNS and CDR2 as SASEGT. V gave up 1 base and J gave up 8 bases, with 11 bases separating them. For the CDR3, the DNA is TGTGCCAGCAGTGAAGGGGGGAGGCTCGAAAAACTGTTTTTT. Amino acids: CASSEGGRLEKLFF.

The chain has TRBV6-2 or TRBV6-3 and TRBJ2-2; 7 bases fit TRBD2. CDR3 length: 17 amino acids. CDR1 and CDR2 (germline): MNHEY, SVGEGT. The V and J ends lost 2 bases and 2 bases, in that order; junction bases with no gene match: 8. The CDR3 sequence: CASSYRVASGNTGELFF. The CDR3 coding sequence is TGTGCCAGCAGTTACCGGGTGGCTAGCGGAAACACCGGGGAGCTGTTTTTT.

The V call is TRBV28, the J call TRBJ2-7; a possible D gene is TRBD2 (6 bases). Germline CDR1 MDHEN, CDR2 SYDVKM. CDR3 length: 16 residues. Trimming left V 5 bases short and J 0 bases short, with 17 bases between. The CDR3 loop is CASSPHGGGPSYEQYF. The DNA of the CDR3 is TGTGCCAGCAGTCCCCACGGGGGAGGCCCCTCCTACGAGCAGTACTTC.

This clonotype was recorded at least ten times. V usage is TRBV7-6 and J usage is TRBJ1-1, with a tentative D call TRBD1 (5 bases). Germline-derived CDR1 and CDR2 are SGHVS and FNYEAQ. The CDR3 sequence is 16 residues long. Trimming stripped 0 bases from V and 1 base from J, with 12 bases between. CDR3 residues: CASSLAPEGKNTEAFF. CDR3 DNA sequence: TGTGCCAGCAGCTTAGCGCCCGAGGGGAAGAACACTGAAGCTTTCTTT.

The rearrangement uses TRBV5-1 and TRBJ1-1; 7 bases fit TRBD1. Germline V gene data show CDR1 as SGHRS and CDR2 as YFSETQ. V trimming: 4 bases; J trimming: 4 bases; junction bases outside the gene matches: 4. The CDR3 totals 13 residues. DNA for the CDR3: TGCGCCAGCAGCCGGTCAGGGGGCACTGAAGCTTTCTTT. Translating it yields CASSRSGGTEAFF.

This clonotype was counted at least ten times. The CDR3 sequence is CASSPRSNEKLFF. In DNA form, the CDR3 reads TGTGCCAGCAGCCCGAGATCTAATGAAAAACTGTTTTTT. The rearrangement joins TRBV7-2 to TRBJ1-4; no clear D. V lost 5 bases and J 3 bases, leaving 7 bases between the germline ends. The CDR3 has 13 amino acids. Germline CDR1 and CDR2: SGHTA and FQGNSA.

This clonotype was recorded a few times. V is TRBV19 and J is TRBJ2-5; D not certain. The germline gives CDR1 LNHDA, CDR2 SQIVND (reference sequence). The ends were cut back, 4 bases at V and 4 bases at J, with 10 bases in the middle. The CDR3 has 13 amino acids. The CDR3 is CASSTHLRETQYF. CDR3 in DNA: TGTGCCAGTAGTACGCACTTGCGAGAGACCCAGTACTTC. The entire variable domain, with the rest obtained from reference TRBV19 and TRBJ2-5, is as follows: DGGITQSPKYLFRKEGQNVTLSCEQNLNHDAMYWYRQDPGQGLRLIYYSQIVNDFQKGDIAEGYSVSREKKESFPLTVTSAQKNPTAFYLCASSTHLRETQYFGPGTRLLVL.

As for this clonotype: It may be a read error: a sequence one base away is much more abundant. This chain links TRBV4-1 with TRBJ2-7, with D perhaps TRBD2 (5 bases). CDR1 is MGHRA, CDR2 YSYEKL, per germline. The CDR3 loop spans 16 amino acids. Trimming removed 2 bases at V and 1 base at J, with 15 bases between. The CDR3 reads CASSQTTGMCSYEQYF. CDR3 bases: TGCGCCAGCAGCCAAACAACGGGGATGTGTTCCTACGAGCAGTACTTC.

This clonotype has just one count. V gene TRBV27 combines with J gene TRBJ2-7, with 14 positions matching TRBD2. V was pared by 7 bases and J by 3 bases, with 8 bases of the junction left unmatched. Germline V gene data show CDR1 as MNHEY and CDR2 as SMNVEV (reference sequence). The CDR3 totals 16 residues. The DNA of the CDR3 is TGTGCCAGCAAAGCATCCGGGACTAGCGGGGGCTACGAGCAGTACTTC. Residues: CASKASGTSGGYEQYF.

V usage is TRBV7-9 and J usage is TRBJ1-1; D is ambiguous. Germline V gene data show CDR1 as SEHNR and CDR2 as FQNEAQ (reference sequence). Trimming cost V 4 bases and J 0 bases, with 9 bases left between them. CDR3 length: 14 residues. CDR3 amino acids: CASSSARLNTEAFF. The CDR3, as DNA: TGTGCCAGCAGCTCGGCCCGTTTGAACACTGAAGCTTTCTTT.

There are many counts of this clonotype. The chain links TRBV11-2 to TRBJ1-2; no firm D call. CDR1 is SGHAT, CDR2 FQNNGV, per germline. The CDR3 runs 15 residues. Trimming shortened V by 1 base and J by 3 bases, and 12 bases separated the two germline ends. The CDR3 DNA sequence: TGTGCCAGCAGCTTAGGTTTTGTGAAAGACTATGGCTACACCTTC. It specifies CASSLGFVKDYGYTF.

This clonotype has a count of ten or more. The gene calls are TRBV2 and TRBJ2-2, with a weak D call TRBD1 (5 bases). Trimming cost V 6 bases and J 7 bases, with 9 bases left between them. The CDR3 has 12 residues. In germline, CDR1 is SNHLY, CDR2 FYNNEI. The CDR3 protein is CASRRQYGELFF. The CDR3 DNA reads TGTGCCAGCAGGCGACAGTACGGGGAGCTGTTTTTT.

In this sample, this clonotype turned up a few times. The gene calls are TRBV20-1 and TRBJ2-5; D is uncertain. Trimming cost V 1 base and J 0 bases, with 6 bases left between them. Germline V CDR1 and CDR2: DFQATT, SNEGSKA (reference sequence). The CDR3 runs to 13 residues. CDR3 in amino acids: CSARVGNQETQYF. CDR3 coding DNA: TGCAGTGCTAGAGTAGGGAACCAAGAGACCCAGTACTTC.